This T cell receptor (beta chain) was captured in a study of cytomegalovirus exposure and HLA in healthy donors. TCRdb's table, derived via immunoSEQ multiplex PCR, lists solely in-frame clones and lacks some. Seen here are about 360,000 clones, 75% to 90% observed once, and the top ten hold roughly 0.75%. The CDR3 spans 16 residues. Unmatched junction bases numbered 6, after V lost 2 bases and J lost 5 bases. Looked up from germline, CDR1 is LGHNA and CDR2 is YNFKEQ. The rearrangement uses TRBV4-2 and TRBJ2-3; TRBD2 matches 11 bases. The sample comprised PBMCs. The receptor was derived from a woman between 18 and 30 years old in good health and CMV-seronegative. The DNA of the CDR3 is TGTGCCAGCAGCCAATCACTAGCGGGGGCGGGAGATACGCAGTATTTT. Translation: CASSQSLAGAGDTQYF.